A selection of T cell receptor beta chains follows, all from one sample in a study of cytomegalovirus exposure and HLA in healthy donors. Generated by immunoSEQ multiplex PCR, the TCRdb table keeps only in-frame clones and is missing some. This repertoire comprises about 170,000 clones; its ten largest clones make up less than 0.95%. Sequencing was performed on PBMCs. The receptors originated from a woman between 18 and 29 years old in good health and CMV-seropositive. Both conserved end residues are part of each CDR3. A D gene is named only where the DNA matches it firmly.

V gene	J gene	D gene	CDR3 protein
TRBV25-1	TRBJ1-2	TRBD1	CASSESVKTGEYGYTF
TRBV25-1	TRBJ1-1	TRBD1	CASSEGGIYTEAFF
TRBV7-3	TRBJ2-3	TRBD2	CASSLNGRGGTDTQYF
TRBV15	TRBJ2-5	.	CATSRDRQETQYF
TRBV7-8	TRBJ1-4	TRBD1	CASSPGTGGRDEKLFF
TRBV7-3	TRBJ2-2	TRBD2	CASSLTSGGATGELFF
TRBV7-2	TRBJ2-7	.	CASSFLTSSYEQYF
TRBV6-5	TRBJ1-3	.	CASRVRGSTGNTIYF
TRBV5-1	TRBJ1-1	.	CASSFTADTEAFF
TRBV6-6	TRBJ2-7	.	CAAGRREAYEQYF
TRBV2	TRBJ1-1	.	CASRGEVVDTEAFF
TRBV29-1	TRBJ1-1	.	CSVGRGLNTEAFF
TRBV7-8	TRBJ2-1	TRBD2	CASSLDGGGFYNEQFF
TRBV6-1	TRBJ1-1	.	CASSKETGAFF
TRBV7-2	TRBJ2-3	TRBD2	CASSLGAGGRTQYF
TRBV5-5	TRBJ1-3	.	CASSLALQLSGNTIYF